Presented here are 12 T cell receptor beta chains from one specimen sequenced in a study of T cells expressing NK-cell markers. TCRdb reworked the 5' RACE reads into one entry per CDR3 protein, no DNA. There are about 380,000 distinct CDR3 sequences in the sample, with roughly 5.4% held by the top ten. The material sequenced was blood T cells: a sorted CD56 or NKG2C T cell subset, CD4+ or CD8+ T cells, or bulk PBMC T cells (not recorded which). These receptor sequences come from a man aged 18 to 70 in good health.

The chain joins TRBV18 to TRBJ1-1; TCRdb gives TRBD1 as the D gene, but with no DNA this cannot be confirmed. From germline, CDR1 is KGHSH and CDR2 LQKENI. The CDR3 runs to 12 residues. This chain's CDR3 is CASSPDRAEAFF.

The chain uses TRBV3-1 and TRBJ2-5; there is no DNA to check the TCRdb D call of TRBD2. There are 16 residues in the CDR3. CDR1 LGHDT and CDR2 YNNKEL come from the germline V gene (reference sequence). CDR3: CASSLRTSGAQETQYF.

The CDR3 is CASSSQGGIEQYF. J is TRBJ2-7 and V is TRBV2; checking the TCRdb D call of TRBD2 is not possible without DNA. The germline V gene has CDR1 SNHLY and CDR2 FYNNEI. This CDR3 comprises 13 residues.

The chain joins TRBV6-1 to TRBJ1-5; there is no DNA to check the TCRdb D call of TRBD1. CDR3 size: 13 residues. Germline V gives CDR1 MNHNS, CDR2 SASEGT. The CDR3 protein is CASGHRADQPQHF.

The J gene is TRBJ2-3, the V gene TRBV24-1; the TCRdb call, TRBD1, lacks DNA for checking. This CDR3 contains 12 residues. Germline CDR1 KGHDR, CDR2 SFDVKD. This CDR3 is CATSDAGTPQYF.

V and J are TRBV3-1 and TRBJ2-7; checking the TCRdb D call of TRBD1 is not possible without DNA. This CDR3 is 15 amino acids long. The germline gives CDR1 LGHDT, CDR2 YNNKEL (reference sequence). The CDR3 is CASSQGWTGTYEQYF.

The chain employs TRBV5-1 and TRBJ2-4; TCRdb outputs TRBD1, but without DNA this stays unchecked. CDR3 size: 13 residues. CDR1 SGHRS and CDR2 YFSETQ come from the germline V gene. The CDR3 sequence: CASSLVEGGNQYF.

The chain's CDR3 is CASLPRASYTEAFF. The chain uses TRBV6-1 and TRBJ1-1. Germline loops: CDR1 MNHNS, CDR2 SASEGT. This CDR3 has 14 residues.

The chain recombines TRBV18 with TRBJ2-5; TCRdb indicates TRBD1, and absent DNA this call remains unverified. CDR3 length equals 16 residues. The germline V gene encodes CDR1 KGHSH and CDR2 LQKENI. The CDR3 here is CASSPAGGSRQETQYF.

This chain uses TRBV2 with TRBJ2-5; TCRdb outputs TRBD1, but without DNA this stays unchecked. The germline V gene has CDR1 SNHLY and CDR2 FYNNEI. The CDR3 length is 14 residues. This chain's CDR3 is CASSWGHRGETQYF. The complete variable domain, with remaining parts taken from reference TRBV2 and TRBJ2-5, reads EPEVTQTPSHQVTQMGQEVILRCVPISNHLYFYWYRQILGQKVEFLVSFYNNEISEKSEIFDDQFSVERPDGSNFTLKIRSTKLEDSAMYFCASSWGHRGETQYFGPGTRLLVL.

The gene calls are TRBV12-3 or TRBV12-4 and TRBJ2-1; TCRdb gives TRBD2 as the D gene, but with no DNA this cannot be confirmed. This CDR3 has 16 amino acids. The CDR3 loop is CASSRTSGGVFRAQFF.

The chain combines TRBV7-9 with TRBJ1-1; the D gene TCRdb calls, TRBD1, cannot be checked with no DNA. This CDR3 has 16 amino acids. Germline V gene data show CDR1 as SEHNR and CDR2 as FQNEAQ (reference sequence). The CDR3 is CASSLDTGNRNTEAFF.